This T cell receptor (beta chain) was obtained from a study of beta chain features in type 1 diabetes. Study at large: Healthy donors, compared against patients, showed similar age, gender and cell yields.

Expressed TCRB transcripts were sequenced because the entire RNA isolate underwent reverse transcription. The protocol was immunoSEQ multiplex PCR, while the TCRdb copy is restricted to in-frame clones and leaves out a portion. The table lists approximately 170,000 clones, 7.5% to 10% of them singletons. This clone was counted between two and nine times. The V gene's germline CDR1 is SGHRS and CDR2 YFSETQ. The ends were cut back, 0 bases at V and 3 bases at J, with 10 bases in the middle. This CDR3 region has 14 residues. J is TRBJ2-7 and V is TRBV5-1; a possible D gene is TRBD1 (5 bases). The sequenced sample was central memory CD4+ T cells from blood. This clonotype was obtained from a woman aged 18-29 years in good health. CDR3 amino acids: CASSLEGAGYEQYF. Here the CDR3 DNA reads TGCGCCAGCAGCTTGGAAGGGGCAGGCTACGAGCAGTACTTC.